This T cell receptor beta chain was recorded in a study of cytomegalovirus exposure and HLA in healthy donors. Across the study: Later, an analysis reported that the 110 or so validation repertoires had used the same platform as the 500 to 800 first-cohort repertoires. Whole-study findings and limits: Confirmation was obtained in vitro that a few CMV-associated chains are specific for CMV antigens. Investigators reported 150 to 200 TCR beta chains as tied to cytomegalovirus.

Remarks on this clone: As yet, its antigen is unknown.

Sequenced by immunoSEQ multiplex PCR; TCRdb stores in-frame clones only, minus some. This sample has 200,000 to 250,000 clones, with about nine tenths found just once. The CDR3 contains 11 residues. Germline CDR1 and CDR2: MNHNS and SASEGT. The V and J ends lost 6 bases and 11 bases respectively, with 10 bases between them. The donors were in the 120-subject validation cohort, distinct from the approximately 730-subject first cohort. Source material: PBMCs. This chain joins TRBV6-1 and TRBJ2-2; D is possibly TRBD1 (5 bases). This sequence originates from a woman under 30 in good health and CMV-seronegative. The CDR3 bases are TGTGCCAGCAGGAGACAGACCGAGCTGTTTTTT. This gives the protein CASRRQTELFF.